Below are 23 T cell receptor beta chains sequenced from a single sample in a study of human T cells and chemical hapten exposure. Described time point: patch test 3, about 24 weeks after DPC sensitization. As for treatment: therapeutic diphenylcyclopropenone sensitization with weekly scalp DPC. TCRdb fed the RACE reads into MiXCR, producing one record per CDR3 protein. The sample includes tens of thousands of distinct CDR3 sequences, 10% to 15% of them seen just once. The sequencing used whole blood, collected in connection with sensitization to the hapten diphenylcyclopropenone (DPC). Receptors originate from a woman aged 45-60 years with alopecia areata. Some clones in this sample may be carry-over from other donors' samples.

J is TRBJ2-1 and V is TRBV9; 7 bases map to TRBD2. This CDR3 contains 20 residues. The junction had 15 bases not matched to a gene; V was cut back by 0 bases and J by 0 bases. From germline, CDR1 is SGDLS and CDR2 YYNGEE. In DNA form, the CDR3 reads TGTGCCAGCAGCGTAGATGGGGGAGGGTTTTTTGGGAGCTCCTACAATGAGCAGTTCTTC. Protein sequence: CASSVDGGGFFGSSYNEQFF.

This clonotype has just one count. This chain joins TRBV7-8 and TRBJ1-1, with 8 bases lining up with TRBD1. The V gene's germline CDR1 is SGHVS and CDR2 FQNEAQ. The CDR3 extends over 16 amino acids. The V and J ends lost 5 bases and 3 bases, in that order; junction bases with no gene match: 11. The CDR3 DNA reads TGTGCCAGCAGCCGGACGTCGACAGGGGCCTACACTGAAGCTTTCTTT. Its translation: CASSRTSTGAYTEAFF.

This clonotype was seen at least ten times. V is TRBV30 and J is TRBJ2-4; D possibly corresponds to TRBD2 (5 bases). CDR1 GTSNPN and CDR2 SVGIG come from the germline V gene (reference sequence). The CDR3 is 16 amino acids. V was clipped by 0 bases and J by 0 bases, with 12 bases between them. The CDR3 DNA is TGTGCCTGGAGTGTAGCGGAGTGGGGAGCCAAAAACATTCAGTACTTC. Its translation: CAWSVAEWGAKNIQYF.

This clonotype was seen many times. This CDR3 is CAWSVQLLYQETQYF. The CDR3 nucleotides are TGTGCCTGGAGTGTTCAACTGTTGTACCAAGAGACCCAGTACTTC. The V call is TRBV30, the J call TRBJ2-5; no clear D gene. V lost 0 bases to trimming and J lost 0 bases, with 11 bases between them. The germline gives CDR1 GTSNPN, CDR2 SVGIG (reference sequence). The CDR3 spans 15 residues.

The sample holds a few counts of this clonotype. The gene calls are TRBV9 and TRBJ1-1, with D maybe TRBD1 (5 bases). CDR1 and CDR2 (germline): SGDLS, YYNGEE. This CDR3 has 18 amino acids. V was cut by 3 bases and J by 4 bases, with 25 bases left in between. The CDR3 bases are TGTGCCAGCAGCGGGGGCCCCGTAGGGGCGCTTCGGAGCACTGAAGCTTTCTTT. Translating it yields CASSGGPVGALRSTEAFF.

This clonotype has only a few counts. The J gene is TRBJ2-3, the V gene TRBV29-1, with D perhaps TRBD2 (6 bases). The V end lost 5 bases, the J end lost 5 bases, and 11 bases lay between the germline ends. The CDR3 is made up of 12 amino acids. Per germline, CDR1 SQVTM and CDR2 ANQGSEA. The CDR3 sequence is CSVLAVGDTQYF. For the CDR3, the DNA is TGCAGCGTTTTAGCGGTAGGAGATACGCAGTATTTT.

This clonotype was counted many times. This sequence joins TRBV10-2 and TRBJ2-3; possibly TRBD2 for D (7 bases). Per the germline V gene, CDR1 is WSHSY and CDR2 is SAAADI. V lost 8 bases and J lost 4, with 19 bases in between. The CDR3 is 15 amino acids. CDR3 bases: TGCGCCAGCCTCCGGGGGGCCAGGGTGGCAGATACGCAGTATTTT. Translated: CASLRGARVADTQYF.

This clonotype showed up just a few times. J is TRBJ2-3 and V is TRBV25-1; 7 bases map to TRBD1. CDR3 length: 14 residues. Germline CDR1 and CDR2: MGHDK and SYGVNS. The V and J ends lost 6 bases and 5 bases, in that order; junction bases with no gene match: 8. The CDR3 DNA reads as TGTGCCAGCAGCCAGACAGGGCTGCGAGATACGCAGTATTTT. Encoded protein: CASSQTGLRDTQYF.

This clonotype has only a few counts. This sequence joins TRBV10-2 and TRBJ2-2; 8 nucleotides align to TRBD2. This CDR3 region has 14 residues. The ends lost 8 bases at V and 2 bases at J; junction bases unmatched: 4. Per the germline V gene, CDR1 is WSHSY and CDR2 is SAAADI. The CDR3 spells CASHSGVNTGELFF. The DNA of the CDR3 is TGCGCCAGCCATAGCGGGGTAAACACCGGGGAGCTGTTTTTT.

The rearrangement links TRBV6-1 to TRBJ2-1; tentatively, D is TRBD1 (5 bases). The germline CDR1 and CDR2 sequences are MNHNS and SASEGT. This CDR3 comprises 13 residues. With 6 bases removed from V and 8 bases from J, the gap between germline ends came to 14 bases. The CDR3 region has the DNA TGTGCCAGCAGATCCCTAGACAGAGATGAGCAGTTCTTC. As protein: CASRSLDRDEQFF.

In this sample, this clonotype is medium-sized. V is TRBV7-8 and J is TRBJ1-5; 7 bases line up with TRBD1. Trimming at V came to 1 base and at J to 2 bases, leaving 5 bases not matched to a gene. Germline loops: CDR1 SGHVS, CDR2 FQNEAQ. There are 16 residues in the CDR3. Here the CDR3 reads CASSLDRGQGNQPQHF. In nucleotides, the CDR3 is TGTGCCAGCAGCTTAGACAGGGGCCAAGGCAATCAGCCCCAGCATTTT. The variable domain in full, completed from reference TRBV7-8 and TRBJ1-5, reads GAGVSQSPRYKVAKRGQDVALRCDPISGHVSLFWYQQALGQGPEFLTYFQNEAQLDKSGLPSDRFFAERPEGSVSTLKIQRTQQEDSAVYLCASSLDRGQGNQPQHFGDGTRLSIL.

The chain joins TRBV29-1 to TRBJ2-3; the D is unclear. This CDR3 contains 12 residues. Trimming pared 0 bases from V and 4 bases from J, leaving 5 bases between. The V gene's germline CDR1 is SQVTM and CDR2 ANQGSEA. DNA for the CDR3: TGCAGCGTTGAAGATCTCCCAGATACGCAGTATTTT. Its protein is CSVEDLPDTQYF.

This clonotype was counted at least ten times. The CDR3: CASSRPRDGIIGEAFF. CDR3 nucleotide sequence: TGTGCCAGCAGTCGCCCGAGGGATGGCATTATTGGTGAAGCTTTCTTT. The chain carries TRBV6-5 and TRBJ1-1; D not resolved. Germline CDR1 is MNHEY and CDR2 is SVGAGI. The CDR3 has 16 residues. V lost 5 bases to trimming and J lost 7 bases, with 23 bases between them.

This chain joins TRBV3-1 and TRBJ2-3; tentatively, D is TRBD1 (5 bases). CDR3 size: 14 residues. V was pared by 2 bases and J by 0 bases, with 6 bases between. Germline CDR1 and CDR2: LGHDT and YNNKEL (reference sequence). CDR3 nucleotides: TGTGCCAGCAGCCAACAGGGTAGCACAGATACGCAGTATTTT. Its protein is CASSQQGSTDTQYF.

The rearrangement uses TRBV21-1 and TRBJ2-7. TRBV21-1 is flagged as a pseudogene. This CDR3 has 12 residues. CDR3 nucleotides: TGTGCCAGCAAAACCTCTCCCTACGAGCAGTACTTC. Amino acid sequence: CASKTSPYEQYF.

This clonotype was found a few times. The gene calls are TRBV20-1 and TRBJ2-1; D is uncertain. Germline V gene lookup returns CDR1 DFQATT and CDR2 SNEGSKA (reference sequence). The V and J ends lost 5 bases and 8 bases respectively, with 19 bases between them. CDR3 length: 14 residues. CDR3 in amino acids: CSAVDRLFRDEQFF. CDR3 DNA: TGCAGTGCTGTGGACCGACTCTTTAGGGATGAGCAGTTCTTC.

The genes are TRBV2 and TRBJ2-2; D is perhaps TRBD1 or TRBD2 (6 bases each). From germline, CDR1 is SNHLY and CDR2 FYNNEI. The CDR3 contains 15 residues. V was clipped by 4 bases and J by 5 bases, with 14 bases between them. CDR3 DNA sequence: TGTGCCAGCAGTGGTAGTACAGGGAGGACCGGGGAGCTGTTTTTT. It codes for CASSGSTGRTGELFF.

This clonotype was counted ten times or more. The V gene is TRBV30, the J gene TRBJ2-2; D perhaps matches TRBD2 (5 bases). Trimming removed 0 bases at V and 6 bases at J, with 8 bases between. The CDR3 length is 13 residues. From germline, CDR1 is GTSNPN and CDR2 SVGIG (reference sequence). CDR3 in amino acids: CAWSVQRAGELFF. The CDR3 DNA reads as TGTGCCTGGAGTGTACAGAGGGCCGGGGAGCTGTTTTTT.

This clonotype was observed at least ten times. The CDR3 loop is CASSPGLAGNEQYF. DNA for the CDR3: TGTGCCAGCAGCCCGGGACTAGCGGGCAACGAGCAGTACTTC. The J gene is TRBJ2-7, the V gene TRBV7-2; 12 bases agree with TRBD2. V gave up 5 bases and J gave up 5 bases; unmatched junction bases: 4. The CDR3 loop spans 14 amino acids. Germline V gives CDR1 SGHTA, CDR2 FQGNSA.

This clonotype was seen once. The rearrangement joins TRBV11-2 to TRBJ1-1; D is unclear. This CDR3 is built from 15 residues. Trimming stripped 0 bases from V and 0 bases from J, with 8 bases between. Germline V gene sequence: CDR1 SGHAT, CDR2 FQNNGV. CDR3 sequence: CASSLDTRMNTEAFF. In DNA form, the CDR3 reads TGTGCCAGCAGCTTAGATACCCGAATGAACACTGAAGCTTTCTTT.

Only a few counts were recorded for this clonotype. The chain carries TRBV25-1 and TRBJ2-7; 7 nucleotides match TRBD2. Germline CDR1 reads MGHDK; CDR2 reads SYGVNS. The CDR3 is made up of 15 amino acids. V was pared by 4 bases and J by 1 base, with 7 bases of the junction left unmatched. CDR3 in DNA: TGTGCCAGCAGTGTGAGTAGCGGGTCATCCTACGAGCAGTACTTC. This translates into CASSVSSGSSYEQYF.

This clonotype has just a few counts. In DNA, the CDR3 is TGTGCCAGCAGCAAAGGTTATCGTGAGCAGTTCTTC. This encodes CASSKGYREQFF. The chain links TRBV21-1 to TRBJ2-1. TRBV21-1 is noted as a pseudogene. CDR3 size: 12 residues.

This clonotype has a count of ten or more. This chain uses TRBV2 with TRBJ2-1; 8 bases map to TRBD2. CDR1 is SNHLY, CDR2 FYNNEI, per germline. The trim removed 7 bases at V and 7 bases at J, leaving 12 bases unmatched. There are 15 residues in the CDR3. The CDR3 is CASMSTGRAFNEQFF. CDR3 nucleotide sequence: TGTGCCAGCATGTCGACCGGGAGGGCCTTTAATGAGCAGTTCTTC.